The 21 T cell receptor beta chains given below trace back to one sample, sequenced in a study of T cell repertoires in cytomegalovirus infection. TCRdb re-called the reads with MiXCR, one entry per CDR3 protein. The repertoire holds 650,000 to 850,000 distinct CDR3 sequences, about 27% seen once, with 10% to 15% in the top ten. These TCRs are of unknown antigen specificity. This material consisted of cultured CD8+ T cells from PBMCs, taken from culture after CMV antigen stimulation. Receptors were obtained from a human donor in good health (CMV status not recorded). Some clones in this sample may be carry-over from other donors' samples.

This clonotype has a handful of counts. The chain is built from TRBV12-3 or TRBV12-4 and TRBJ2-1; no clear D gene. This CDR3 is built from 16 residues. Trimming left V 2 bases short and J 4 bases short, with 15 bases between. The CDR3 here is CASSLRATGPYNEQFF. CDR3 bases: TGTGCCAGCAGTTTAAGGGCTACCGGACCTTACAATGAGCAGTTCTTC.

This chain links TRBV7-9 with TRBJ2-5; D is undetermined. V lost 0 bases, J lost 9 bases, and 8 bases lay in between. The CDR3 is 12 residues long. Germline lookup yields CDR1 SEHNR and CDR2 FQNEAQ (reference sequence). The chain's CDR3 is CASSLAHGPQYF. The CDR3 DNA reads as TGTGCCAGCAGCTTAGCGCATGGGCCCCAGTACTTC.

This sequence joins TRBV5-6 and TRBJ1-1; D unclear. The CDR3 length is 11 residues. The germline gives CDR1 SGHDT, CDR2 YYEEEE. V was pared by 7 bases and J by 4 bases, with 8 bases between. CDR3 bases: TGTGCCAGCTTATCGGCCACTGAAGCTTTCTTT. This translates into CASLSATEAFF.

The V gene is TRBV6-5, the J gene TRBJ2-7; D is undetermined. Trimming shortened V by 4 bases and J by 0 bases, and 19 bases separated the two germline ends. The CDR3 spans 17 residues. Germline lookup yields CDR1 MNHEY and CDR2 SVGAGI. The DNA for the CDR3 is TGTGCCAGCAGTTCCCCCCGAAAGTCGCCTCCCTCCTACGAGCAGTACTTC. This translates into CASSSPRKSPPSYEQYF.

The rearrangement joins TRBV7-6 to TRBJ2-1; D unclear. CDR3 length: 16 amino acids. Germline V gene data show CDR1 as SGHVS and CDR2 as FNYEAQ. V lost 0 bases to trimming and J lost 5 bases, with 14 bases between them. This CDR3 reads CASSLAALWENNEQFF. CDR3 nucleotides: TGTGCCAGCAGCTTAGCGGCGTTGTGGGAAAACAATGAGCAGTTCTTC.

This rearrangement joins TRBV14 to TRBJ1-1; D is ambiguous. V was trimmed by 5 bases and J by 2 bases, leaving 12 bases between them. Germline V lookup: CDR1 SGHDN, CDR2 FVKESK. This CDR3 has 14 amino acids. The CDR3 here is CASSTDRFNTEAFF. The CDR3 bases are TGTGCCAGCAGCACGGATCGTTTTAACACTGAAGCTTTCTTT. Supplemented by reference TRBV14 and TRBJ1-1, the full variable domain reads EAGVTQFPSHSVIEKGQTVTLRCDPISGHDNLYWYRRVMGKEIKFLLHFVKESKQDESGMPNNRFLAERTGGTYSTLKVQPAELEDSGVYFCASSTDRFNTEAFFGQGTRLTVV.

V is TRBV5-6 and J is TRBJ2-2; 11 bases match TRBD1. CDR1 and CDR2 (germline): SGHDT, YYEEEE. Trimming cost V 5 bases and J 0 bases; bases outside gene matches: 12. The CDR3 spans 19 residues. Here the CDR3 DNA reads TGTGCCAGCAGAACAGCCGGGACAGGGGGTACAACGAACACCGGGGAGCTGTTTTTT. It specifies CASRTAGTGGTTNTGELFF.

The chain uses TRBV20-1 and TRBJ1-1; 7 nucleotides line up with TRBD1. The CDR3 runs to 13 residues. Germline CDR1 reads DFQATT; CDR2 reads SNEGSKA (reference sequence). J was trimmed by 7 bases and V by 1 base; bases with no gene match: 6. The CDR3 DNA reads as TGCAGTGCTAGAGGACCCAGGGGGAGTGAAGCTTTCTTT. This codes for CSARGPRGSEAFF.

This chain joins TRBV12-5 and TRBJ2-7; no firm D call. The CDR3 has 12 residues. V lost 7 bases to trimming and J lost 3 bases, with 10 bases between them. Germline V gene lookup returns CDR1 LGHNT and CDR2 FRNRAP. The CDR3, as DNA: TGTGCTAGTGCCCCCTTCAACTACGAGCAGTACTTC. Encoded protein: CASAPFNYEQYF.

There are a few counts of this clonotype. The chain couples TRBV27 to TRBJ2-1; 11 positions agree with TRBD2. CDR3 length equals 14 residues. The germline CDR1 and CDR2 sequences are MNHEY and SMNVEV (reference sequence). The ends lost 3 bases at V and 12 bases at J; junction bases unmatched: 7. Here the CDR3 reads CASSFGTSGEGQFF. The CDR3 DNA is TGTGCCAGCAGTTTTGGGACTAGCGGCGAAGGGCAGTTCTTC.

This clonotype came up a few times. In nucleotides, the CDR3 is TGTGCCAGCAGCCCTGACAGGGGGCGGGTAGAGACCCAGTACTTC. Protein product: CASSPDRGRVETQYF. This chain links TRBV7-8 with TRBJ2-5; 10 nucleotides agree with TRBD1. The V and J ends lost 5 bases and 4 bases, in that order; junction bases with no gene match: 7. CDR1 SGHVS and CDR2 FQNEAQ come from the germline V gene. The CDR3 spans 15 residues.

In its sample, this clonotype was seen many times. The chain joins TRBV7-8 to TRBJ1-1; no firm D call. The V end lost 1 base, the J end lost 1 base, and 7 bases lay between the germline ends. Germline V gene lookup returns CDR1 SGHVS and CDR2 FQNEAQ. This CDR3 has 14 residues. CDR3 sequence (DNA): TGTGCCAGCAGCTTAGTGGGCAGGAACACTGAAGCTTTCTTT. Translation gives CASSLVGRNTEAFF.

The rearrangement uses TRBV12-3 or TRBV12-4 and TRBJ1-4; perhaps TRBD1 as D (5 bases). This CDR3 comprises 12 residues. Trimming stripped 5 bases from V and 17 bases from J, with 18 bases between. Written as DNA, the CDR3 is TGTGCCAGCAGTGCGAACAGGATCGGCCTATTTTTT. The encoded protein is CASSANRIGLFF.

This clonotype was seen more than once but under ten times. The rearrangement links TRBV7-2 to TRBJ2-1, with D hard to call. The ends were cut back, 5 bases at V and 0 bases at J, with 5 bases in the middle. Germline CDR1 and CDR2: SGHTA and FQGNSA. The CDR3 extends over 13 amino acids. The CDR3 region has the DNA TGTGCCAGCAGCACAGTCTCCTACAATGAGCAGTTCTTC. Its translation is CASSTVSYNEQFF.

The chain employs TRBV4-1 and TRBJ2-5; tentatively, D is TRBD1 or TRBD2 (5 bases each). Germline CDR1 is MGHRA and CDR2 is YSYEKL. The CDR3 loop spans 16 amino acids. The V end lost 2 bases, the J end lost 5 bases, and 18 bases lay between the germline ends. DNA for the CDR3: TGCGCCAGCAGCCAACTTTGGGGATCCGAGGGGGAGACCCAGTACTTC. This translates into CASSQLWGSEGETQYF.

The CDR3 nucleotides read TGTGCCAGCATACAGGGGGCAGGAATTGAGCAGTTCTTC. Amino acid sequence: CASIQGAGIEQFF. The chain joins TRBV6-2 or TRBV6-3 to TRBJ2-1; 9 bases agree with TRBD1. The CDR3 sequence is 13 residues long. After removal of 7 bases from V and 9 bases from J, the junction contained 7 bases not matched to a gene. The germline CDR1 and CDR2 sequences are MNHEY and SVGEGT.

This clonotype was counted only a few times. The chain employs TRBV4-2 and TRBJ1-5; 9 nucleotides align to TRBD1. Trimming removed 0 bases from V and 0 bases from J; junction bases left unmatched: 3. The CDR3 sequence is 17 residues long. Germline V CDR1 and CDR2: LGHNA, YNFKEQ. The CDR3 is CASSQEGTGNSNQPQHF. In DNA form, the CDR3 reads TGTGCCAGCAGCCAAGAAGGGACAGGGAATAGCAATCAGCCCCAGCATTTT.

V is TRBV5-6 and J is TRBJ1-2; no definite D call. Trimming took off 3 bases at V and 2 bases at J, with 14 bases between the two ends. Germline V gives CDR1 SGHDT, CDR2 YYEEEE. This CDR3 spans 15 amino acids. Here the CDR3 DNA reads TGTGCCAGCAGCTCCGGAGGGCGATACAACTATGGCTACACCTTC. Translating gives CASSSGGRYNYGYTF. The full variable domain, its missing parts supplied by reference TRBV5-6 and TRBJ1-2, is DAGVTQSPTHLIKTRGQQVTLRCSPKSGHDTVSWYQQALGQGPQFIFQYYEEEERQRGNFPDRFSGHQFPNYSSELNVNALLLGDSALYLCASSSGGRYNYGYTFGSGTRLTVV.

The chain carries TRBV7-3 and TRBJ2-5; D is unresolved. CDR3 size: 14 residues. Germline values: CDR1 SGHTA, CDR2 FQGTGA. V gave up 0 bases and J gave up 5 bases, with 10 bases separating them. CDR3 region: CASSLTGLDETQYF. The CDR3 nucleotides are TGTGCCAGCAGCTTAACCGGGCTAGACGAGACCCAGTACTTC.

This clonotype has only a few counts. The V call is TRBV12-3 or TRBV12-4, the J call TRBJ2-6; 7 bases line up with TRBD1. The CDR3 runs 17 residues. J was trimmed by 3 bases and V by 6 bases; bases with no gene match: 11. This chain's CDR3 is CASSKGRGGFGANVLTF. The CDR3 nucleotides are TGTGCCAGCAGCAAGGGCCGAGGGGGCTTTGGGGCCAACGTCCTGACTTTC.

With regard to this clonotype: This sequence may be a read error, since a much larger clone differs from it by one base. The chain uses TRBV7-2 and TRBJ2-3, with 11 bases lining up with TRBD2. V dropped 7 bases and J dropped 5; count of bases not matched to a gene: 5. The CDR3 runs to 14 residues. Germline V CDR1 and CDR2: SGHTA, FQGNSA. The CDR3 DNA follows: TGTGCCAGCAACTACCTAGCGGGAGGAGATACGCAGTATTTT. It encodes CASNYLAGGDTQYF.